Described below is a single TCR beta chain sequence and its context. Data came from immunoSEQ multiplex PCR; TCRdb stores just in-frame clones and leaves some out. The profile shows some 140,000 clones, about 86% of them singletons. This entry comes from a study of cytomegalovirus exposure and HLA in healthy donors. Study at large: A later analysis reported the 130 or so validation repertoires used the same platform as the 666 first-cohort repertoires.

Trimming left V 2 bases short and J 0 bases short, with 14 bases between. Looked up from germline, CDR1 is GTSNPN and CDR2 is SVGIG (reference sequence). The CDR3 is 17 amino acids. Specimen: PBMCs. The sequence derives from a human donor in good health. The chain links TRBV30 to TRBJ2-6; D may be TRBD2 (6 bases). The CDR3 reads CAWSFGGLYSGANVLTF. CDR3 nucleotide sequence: TGTGCCTGGAGTTTCGGGGGACTCTACTCTGGGGCCAACGTCCTGACTTTC.